The source of this T cell receptor (beta chain) is a study of blood T cell repertoires in COVID-19. Study overall: Sample material is recorded as cDNA or gDNA derived from T cells, B-cell-depleted T cells, or PBMCs.

V was pared by 5 bases and J by 1 base, with 5 bases of the junction left unmatched. The CDR3 is made up of 14 amino acids. Germline V gene data show CDR1 as SGHAT and CDR2 as FQNNGV. Here immunoSEQ multiplex PCR was the method, and the copy in TCRdb shows in-frame clones only, minus some. The sample consists of 90,000 to 100,000 clones, around 88% of them appearing once. The clonotype comes from a man older than 75 with acute or convalescent COVID-19. Material: peripheral blood. V gene TRBV11-2 combines with J gene TRBJ2-7; 7 bases agree with TRBD1. CDR3 coding DNA: TGTGCCAGCAGCGGTCCGGGACAGTCCTACGAGCAGTACTTC. As protein: CASSGPGQSYEQYF. The full variable domain, rest sourced from reference TRBV11-2 and TRBJ2-7, is EAGVAQSPRYKIIEKRQSVAFWCNPISGHATLYWYQQILGQGPKLLIQFQNNGVVDDSQLPKDRFSAERLKGVDSTLKIQPAKLEDSAVYLCASSGPGQSYEQYFGPGTRLTVT.